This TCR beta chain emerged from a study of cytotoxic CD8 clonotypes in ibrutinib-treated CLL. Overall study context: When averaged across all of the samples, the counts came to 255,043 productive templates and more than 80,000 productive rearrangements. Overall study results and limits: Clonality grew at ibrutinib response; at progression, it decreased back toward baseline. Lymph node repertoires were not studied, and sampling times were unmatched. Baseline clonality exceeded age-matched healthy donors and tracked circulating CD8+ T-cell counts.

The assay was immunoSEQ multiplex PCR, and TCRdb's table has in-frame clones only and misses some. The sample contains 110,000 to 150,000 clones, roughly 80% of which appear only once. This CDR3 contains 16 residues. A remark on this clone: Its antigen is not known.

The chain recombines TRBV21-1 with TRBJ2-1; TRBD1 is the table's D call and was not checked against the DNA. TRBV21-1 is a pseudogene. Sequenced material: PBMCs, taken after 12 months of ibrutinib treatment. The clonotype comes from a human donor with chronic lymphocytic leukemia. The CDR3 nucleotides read TGTGCCAGCAGCAAAGGACACTTCAGCTCCTACAATGAGCAGTTCTTC. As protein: CASSKGHFSSYNEQFF.